Presented here are 5 T cell receptor beta chains from one specimen sequenced in a study of CD8+ T cells in alopecia areata (dated by TCRdb to 2017 to 2018). The protocol used for the library was the immunoSEQ multiplex PCR assay. To provide template for TCR sequencing, every sample had RNA extracted and reverse transcribed into cDNA. TCRdb obtained this table from immuneACCESS and retained in-frame rearrangements with V and J assigned. These tables miss some clones; where compared with another copy, unresolved V genes account for less than half of the shortfall, and the remainder is unexplained. For this sample the table gives about 140,000 clones, of which about 51% were detected only once. Jointly, the top ten make up 0.85% to 1% of the sample. The time point label here, explained by the study, means: baseline before oral tofacitinib. The sample in question was CD4+ T cells sorted from blood, obtained at week 0. The source of these receptors is a human donor with alopecia areata.

This clone was counted only a few times. The chain joins TRBV19 to TRBJ1-1; D not certain. Deletions cut 5 bases from V and 3 bases from J, with 13 bases between. This CDR3 has 14 residues. Germline assignment: CDR1 LNHDA and CDR2 SQIVND (reference sequence). The CDR3: CASSPRRRYTEAFF. In nucleotides, the CDR3 is TGTGCCAGTAGTCCCCGCAGAAGGTACACTGAAGCTTTCTTT.

The V call is TRBV29-1, the J call TRBJ1-4, with 8 bases identical to TRBD1. After removal of 6 bases from V and 3 bases from J, the junction contained 6 bases not matched to a gene. Germline lookup yields CDR1 SQVTM and CDR2 ANQGSEA. This CDR3 region has 14 residues. The chain's CDR3 is CSVYWDRPNEKLFF. DNA of the CDR3: TGCAGCGTCTATTGGGACAGGCCTAATGAAAAACTGTTTTTT.

This chain connects TRBV19 to TRBJ2-2; D may be TRBD2 (5 bases). Germline V gene lookup returns CDR1 LNHDA and CDR2 SQIVND (reference sequence). The CDR3 spans 14 residues. V gave up 3 bases and J gave up 4 bases, with 9 bases separating them. The CDR3 is CASSIRGFTGELFF. CDR3 coding DNA: TGTGCCAGTAGTATCCGCGGGTTCACCGGGGAGCTGTTTTTT. Supplemented by reference TRBV19 and TRBJ2-2, the full variable domain reads DGGITQSPKYLFRKEGQNVTLSCEQNLNHDAMYWYRQDPGQGLRLIYYSQIVNDFQKGDIAEGYSVSREKKESFPLTVTSAQKNPTAFYLCASSIRGFTGELFFGEGSRLTVL.

The genes are TRBV2 and TRBJ2-1; D might be TRBD1 or TRBD2, each matching 5 bases. Germline-derived CDR1 and CDR2 are SNHLY and FYNNEI. Trimming removed 6 bases from V and 2 bases from J, with 11 bases in between. CDR3 length equals 14 residues. CDR3 sequence reads: CASRGTRTYNEQFF. DNA for the CDR3: TGTGCCAGCAGGGGGACCAGGACCTACAATGAGCAGTTCTTC.

This sequence joins TRBV18 and TRBJ1-1; D gene ambiguous. V was cut by 1 base and J by 5 bases, with 5 bases left in between. This CDR3 region has 12 residues. Germline-derived CDR1 and CDR2 are KGHSH and LQKENI. CDR3 sequence (DNA): TGTGCCAGCTCACCACAGAGGACTGAAGCTTTCTTT. As protein: CASSPQRTEAFF.